A single sample gave rise to the 28 T cell receptor beta chains below, sequenced in a study of regulatory T cells in long-lasting Graves disease. CDR3-region Arm-PCR and iRepertoire HTBI primers produced the TCR beta libraries. A single record per CDR3 protein comes from TCRdb applying MiXCR to the multiplex PCR reads. The sample shows around 450,000 distinct CDR3 sequences, roughly 21% of them seen only once. As for time point: persistent/refractory GD, antithyroid drugs over 5 years with positive TRAb. Making the TCR library involved RNA that had been extracted from PBMCs. The sample here was peripheral blood mononuclear cells (PBMCs), taken when the disease was refractory, from a patient treated with antithyroid drugs. Source of these receptors: a female donor with Graves disease.

This chain connects TRBV4-3 to TRBJ2-1; D may be TRBD1 (5 bases). Trimming stripped 2 bases from V and 6 bases from J, with 5 bases between. CDR1 is LGHNA and CDR2 is YSLEER in the germline V gene. The CDR3 length is 12 residues. In DNA, the CDR3 is TGCGCCAGCAGCCAACAGGGCAATGAGCAGTTCTTC. Protein: CASSQQGNEQFF.

The chain carries TRBV18 and TRBJ2-5; D not resolved. V lost 5 bases and J lost 0, with 4 bases in between. The CDR3 totals 12 residues. The germline CDR1 and CDR2 sequences are KGHSH and LQKENI. DNA for the CDR3: TGTGCCAGCTCAACGAACCAAGAGACCCAGTACTTC. Amino acid sequence: CASSTNQETQYF.

A note on this clonotype: Sequence at one end of the junction differs from germline and may be a read error. V usage is TRBV3-1 and J usage is TRBJ1-1, with D uncertain. CDR3 length: 13 residues. Per germline, CDR1 LGHDT and CDR2 YNNKEL (reference sequence). The CDR3 protein is CASSRGRNTEALF. The CDR3 DNA reads as TGTGCCAGCAGCCGTGGACGGAACACTGAAGCTCTCTTT.

This clonotype was recorded once. CDR3 amino acids: CSAQEGTNSPLHF. The CDR3 region has the DNA TGCAGTGCCCAGGAGGGAACCAATTCACCCCTCCACTTT. The chain links TRBV20-1 to TRBJ1-6, with no clear D. The CDR3 covers 13 residues. Germline V gene lookup returns CDR1 DFQATT and CDR2 SNEGSKA (reference sequence). V lost 6 bases to trimming and J lost 7 bases, with 13 bases between them.

This chain connects TRBV29-1 to TRBJ2-2, with D perhaps TRBD2 (5 bases). Germline CDR1 is SQVTM and CDR2 is ANQGSEA. There are 15 residues in the CDR3. The V end was cut by 5 bases, the J end by 3 bases, with 16 bases between. The CDR3: CSVLPMGADTGELFF. The CDR3 DNA sequence: TGCAGCGTTCTACCGATGGGAGCCGACACCGGGGAGCTGTTTTTT.

This clonotype appeared a few times. The chain couples TRBV5-5 to TRBJ2-7, with 9 positions matching TRBD1. This CDR3 is built from 14 residues. Trimming at V came to 4 bases and at J to 0 bases, leaving 2 bases not matched to a gene. Germline V gene data show CDR1 as SGHKS and CDR2 as YYEKEE (reference sequence). CDR3 in amino acids: CASSKGQGSYEQYF. CDR3 bases: TGTGCCAGCAGCAAGGGACAGGGCTCCTACGAGCAGTACTTC.

This clonotype was detected ten times or more. This rearrangement joins TRBV7-9 to TRBJ2-5; weak D call: TRBD2 (7 bases). Germline values: CDR1 SEHNR, CDR2 FQNEAQ (reference sequence). The CDR3 loop spans 15 amino acids. Deletions cut 5 bases from V and 5 bases from J, with 18 bases between. This chain's CDR3 is CASSQSAAGAETQYF. DNA of the CDR3: TGTGCCAGCAGCCAAAGCGCTGCGGGGGCGGAGACCCAGTACTTC.

This clonotype was seen a handful of times. The CDR3 is CSARDARGIDYNSPLHF. DNA of the CDR3: TGCAGTGCTAGAGATGCCCGAGGGATAGATTATAATTCACCCCTCCACTTT. This sequence joins TRBV20-1 and TRBJ1-6; D call uncertain. From germline, CDR1 is DFQATT and CDR2 SNEGSKA (reference sequence). The ends were cut back, 0 bases at V and 4 bases at J, with 16 bases in the middle. This CDR3 has 17 residues.

The rearrangement uses TRBV12-3 or TRBV12-4 and TRBJ1-5; possibly TRBD1 for D (6 bases). This CDR3 contains 14 residues. V was shortened by 5 bases and J by 4 bases, with 12 bases between the two germline ends. DNA of the CDR3: TGTGCCAGCAGTCCCAGGGGCGCGAATCAGCCCCAGCATTTT. Encoded protein: CASSPRGANQPQHF.

As to this clonotype: A far larger clone is one base from this, pointing to a likely read error. This CDR3 fails to terminate in the conserved phenylalanine or tryptophan, so it likely reflects a read error. This rearrangement joins TRBV5-4 to TRBJ2-5, with a weak D call TRBD1 (5 bases). In germline, CDR1 is SGHNT, CDR2 YYREEE (reference sequence). Trimming took off 4 bases at V and 5 bases at J, with 9 bases between the two ends. The CDR3 is made up of 12 amino acids. The CDR3 spells CASSLQEETQYL. The CDR3 nucleotides are TGTGCCAGCAGCCTACAGGAGGAGACCCAGTACCTC.

This clonotype was recorded at least ten times. The chain couples TRBV7-2 to TRBJ1-6; D unclear. V dropped 2 bases and J dropped 10 bases, with 12 bases sitting between them. The CDR3 extends over 14 amino acids. CDR1 and CDR2 from the germline V gene are SGHTA and FQGNSA. CDR3 amino acids: CASSLLGLGSPLHF. The CDR3 nucleotides are TGTGCCAGCAGCTTATTAGGGTTGGGGTCACCCCTCCACTTT.

Many counts were recorded for this clonotype. The genes are TRBV6-5 and TRBJ1-1, with TRBD1 identical over 8 bases. Trimming took 2 bases from V and 8 from J; bases not matched to a gene: 13. The CDR3 covers 16 residues. Germline V gene data show CDR1 as MNHEY and CDR2 as SVGAGI. DNA for the CDR3: TGTGCCAGCAGTTACCCGGACAGGGTAGACCTGGGGGAAGCTTTCTTT. Its protein is CASSYPDRVDLGEAFF.

This clonotype has more than one count but fewer than ten. This rearrangement joins TRBV30 to TRBJ2-5; the D gene could be TRBD1 or TRBD2 (5 bases each). V lost 2 bases, J lost 3 bases, and 10 bases lay in between. Germline lookup yields CDR1 GTSNPN and CDR2 SVGIG (reference sequence). This CDR3 has 13 amino acids. The chain's CDR3 is CAWSRQGEETQYF. The CDR3, as DNA: TGTGCCTGGAGTCGGCAGGGAGAAGAGACCCAGTACTTC.

Comments on this clonotype: This may be a read error: a much more frequent sequence differs by one nucleotide. The J gene is TRBJ1-1, the V gene TRBV27; D is unclear. The CDR3 spans 14 residues. The V gene's germline CDR1 is MNHEY and CDR2 SMNVEV (reference sequence). CDR3 in amino acids: CASSQLGLNTGAFF. The CDR3 DNA follows: TGTGCCAGCAGCCAATTGGGCCTTAACACTGGAGCTTTCTTT.

This clonotype showed up many times. The chain employs TRBV3-1 and TRBJ1-2; no reliable D call. CDR1 is LGHDT and CDR2 is YNNKEL in the germline V gene (reference sequence). This CDR3 has 13 amino acids. V lost 0 bases and J lost 5, with 7 bases in between. CDR3 in DNA: TGTGCCAGCAGCCAAGAAGAGGTATATGGCTACACCTTC. Translating gives CASSQEEVYGYTF.

There are many counts of this clonotype. This chain connects TRBV12-3 or TRBV12-4 to TRBJ1-2; TRBD1 matches at 11 bases. CDR3 length equals 14 residues. With 3 bases clipped from V and 4 bases from J, the junction kept 1 base outside the gene matches. CDR3 nucleotide sequence: TGTGCCAGCAGTTTGGGGACAGGGGGCTATGGCTACACCTTC. Protein sequence: CASSLGTGGYGYTF.

This clonotype was counted many times. The rearrangement joins TRBV6-1 to TRBJ2-5, with 9 bases aligning to TRBD1. The CDR3 covers 14 residues. J was trimmed by 4 bases and V by 5 bases; bases with no gene match: 5. Germline loops: CDR1 MNHNS, CDR2 SASEGT. CDR3 sequence reads: CASSLLGQGETQYF. CDR3 coding DNA: TGTGCCAGCAGTCTATTGGGACAGGGAGAGACCCAGTACTTC.

This clonotype has ten or more counts. The chain employs TRBV6-5 and TRBJ2-5; tentatively, D is TRBD1 (6 bases). The V and J ends lost 2 bases and 4 bases respectively, with 11 bases between them. The CDR3 length is 14 residues. Germline lookup yields CDR1 MNHEY and CDR2 SVGAGI. The CDR3 reads CASSYEAGAETQYF. The CDR3 DNA reads as TGTGCCAGCAGTTACGAGGCAGGGGCAGAGACCCAGTACTTC.

This clonotype was seen many times. The chain couples TRBV7-2 to TRBJ1-2; D call uncertain. The CDR3 length is 13 residues. The germline V gene has CDR1 SGHTA and CDR2 FQGNSA. Trimming took off 10 bases at V and 8 bases at J, with 20 bases between the two ends. The CDR3 loop reads CATGSYINGGYTF. The CDR3, as DNA: TGTGCCACCGGGTCCTACATTAACGGGGGCTACACCTTC.

This sequence joins TRBV5-1 and TRBJ1-2; a weak D match, TRBD1 (6 bases). The CDR3 runs to 14 residues. Per the germline V gene, CDR1 is SGHRS and CDR2 is YFSETQ. Trimming removed 3 bases from V and 4 bases from J, with 13 bases in between. CDR3 nucleotide sequence: TGCGCCAGCAGCTGGAACAGGGAGAGCTATGGCTACACCTTC. It specifies CASSWNRESYGYTF.

This clonotype appeared many times. The J gene is TRBJ2-5, the V gene TRBV20-1; TRBD2 matches at 7 bases. This CDR3 region has 15 residues. V trimming: 4 bases; J trimming: 5 bases; junction bases outside the gene matches: 13. The germline CDR1 and CDR2 sequences are DFQATT and SNEGSKA (reference sequence). The CDR3 loop reads CSATGTMGSWETQYF. The DNA of the CDR3 is TGCAGTGCTACCGGGACTATGGGCTCTTGGGAGACCCAGTACTTC.

A few counts support this clonotype. V gene TRBV5-6 combines with J gene TRBJ2-3; D possibly uses TRBD1 or TRBD2 (5 bases each). The CDR3 is 15 residues long. V lost 1 base to trimming and J lost 0 bases, with 9 bases between them. The germline V gene encodes CDR1 SGHDT and CDR2 YYEEEE. The CDR3 DNA reads as TGTGCCAGCAGCTTGAACGGGGCAAGCACAGATACGCAGTATTTT. Translated, it gives CASSLNGASTDTQYF.

This chain connects TRBV13 to TRBJ2-6; D call uncertain. Trimming shortened V by 4 bases and J by 0 bases, and 7 bases separated the two germline ends. This CDR3 is built from 15 residues. Germline CDR1 is PRHDT and CDR2 is FYEKMQ (reference sequence). The CDR3 DNA is TGTGCCAGCAGCTCAAGCCACTCTGGGGCCAACGTCCTGACTTTC. Its translation: CASSSSHSGANVLTF. Together with reference TRBV13 and TRBJ2-6, the CDR3 gives the full variable domain: AAGVIQSPRHLIKEKRETATLKCYPIPRHDTVYWYQQGPGQDPQFLISFYEKMQSDKGSIPDRFSAQQFSDYHSELNMSSLELGDSALYFCASSSSHSGANVLTFGAGSRLTVL.

This clonotype was observed a handful of times. The chain has TRBV11-1 and TRBJ1-5; 7 nucleotides align to TRBD1. Unmatched junction bases numbered 13, after V lost 4 bases and J lost 7 bases. The CDR3 length is 16 residues. The germline V gene encodes CDR1 SGHAT and CDR2 FQDESV (reference sequence). Here the CDR3 DNA reads TGTGCCAGCAGCTATCACAGGGGCCTGGCGGGCCAGCCCCAGCATTTT. Residues: CASSYHRGLAGQPQHF.

This chain uses TRBV29-1 with TRBJ2-7, with a possible D match to TRBD1 (5 bases). The CDR3 is 13 amino acids. Germline V gives CDR1 SQVTM, CDR2 ANQGSEA. V was pared by 2 bases and J by 3 bases, with 11 bases between. CDR3 loop: CSVESQDNYEQYF. The CDR3 DNA sequence: TGCAGCGTTGAATCACAGGACAACTACGAGCAGTACTTC.

CDR3 coding DNA: TGTGCCAGCAGTTTTTATAGCTCTGAGAACGGCAATGAGCAGTTCTTC. It specifies CASSFYSSENGNEQFF. V is TRBV28 and J is TRBJ2-1; D is unclear. CDR1 and CDR2 (germline): MDHEN, SYDVKM. The CDR3 runs to 16 residues. The V end was cut by 3 bases, the J end by 6 bases, with 18 bases between.

This clonotype occurred many times. V usage is TRBV6-2 or TRBV6-3 and J usage is TRBJ2-7, with D possibly being TRBD1 or TRBD2 (6 bases each). This CDR3 is built from 15 residues. V lost 6 bases and J lost 0, with 15 bases in between. From germline, CDR1 is MNHEY and CDR2 SVGEGT. The chain's CDR3 is CASRLDGGLSYEQYF. CDR3 nucleotides: TGTGCCAGCAGACTCGACGGGGGCCTCTCCTACGAGCAGTACTTC.

This chain connects TRBV2 to TRBJ2-6; D gene unclear. Germline V gives CDR1 SNHLY, CDR2 FYNNEI. With 1 base removed from V and 0 bases from J, the gap between germline ends came to 7 bases. The CDR3 totals 16 residues. CDR3 sequence reads: CASSEGGFSGANVLTF. CDR3 DNA sequence: TGTGCCAGCAGTGAAGGGGGATTCTCTGGGGCCAACGTCCTGACTTTC.